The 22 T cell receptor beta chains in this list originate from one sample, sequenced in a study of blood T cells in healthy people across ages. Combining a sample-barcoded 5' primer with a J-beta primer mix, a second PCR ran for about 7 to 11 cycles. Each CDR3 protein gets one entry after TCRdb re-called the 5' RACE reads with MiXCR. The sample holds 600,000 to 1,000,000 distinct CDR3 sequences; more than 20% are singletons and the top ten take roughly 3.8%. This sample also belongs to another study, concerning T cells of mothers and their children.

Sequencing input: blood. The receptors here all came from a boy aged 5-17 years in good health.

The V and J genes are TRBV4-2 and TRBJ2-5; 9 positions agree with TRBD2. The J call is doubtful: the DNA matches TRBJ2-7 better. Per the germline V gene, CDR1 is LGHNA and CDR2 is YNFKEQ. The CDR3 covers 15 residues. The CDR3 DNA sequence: TGTGCCAGCAGCCACGAAGCGGGGGGATCCTACGAGCAGTACTTC. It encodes CASSHEAGGSYEQYF.

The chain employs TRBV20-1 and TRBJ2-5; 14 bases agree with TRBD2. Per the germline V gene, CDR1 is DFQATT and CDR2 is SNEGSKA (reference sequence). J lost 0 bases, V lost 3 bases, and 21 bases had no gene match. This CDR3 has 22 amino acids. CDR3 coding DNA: TGCAGTGCTAGGAGACGACTCCGCATTGGGACTAGCGGGGGCCTACACCAAGAGACCCAGTACTTC. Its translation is CSARRRLRIGTSGGLHQETQYF.

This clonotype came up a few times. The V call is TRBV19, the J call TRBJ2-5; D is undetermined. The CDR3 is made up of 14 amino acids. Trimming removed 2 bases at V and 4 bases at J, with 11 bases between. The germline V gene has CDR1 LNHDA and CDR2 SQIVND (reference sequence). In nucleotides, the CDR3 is TGTGCCAGTAGTATAAAAGGGCCCGGAGAGACCCAGTACTTC. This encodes CASSIKGPGETQYF.

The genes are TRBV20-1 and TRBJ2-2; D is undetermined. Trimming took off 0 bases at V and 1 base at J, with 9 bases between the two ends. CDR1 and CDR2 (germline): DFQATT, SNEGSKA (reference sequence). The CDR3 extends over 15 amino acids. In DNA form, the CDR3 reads TGCAGTGCTAGAGATGTGACAATGAACACCGGGGAGCTGTTTTTT. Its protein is CSARDVTMNTGELFF.

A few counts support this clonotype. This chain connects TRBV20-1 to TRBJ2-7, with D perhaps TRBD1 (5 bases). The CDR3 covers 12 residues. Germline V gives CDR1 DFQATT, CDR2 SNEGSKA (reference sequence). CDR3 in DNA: TGCAGCGGAGCAGGGCCCCCCTACGAGCAGTACTTC. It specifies CSGAGPPYEQYF.

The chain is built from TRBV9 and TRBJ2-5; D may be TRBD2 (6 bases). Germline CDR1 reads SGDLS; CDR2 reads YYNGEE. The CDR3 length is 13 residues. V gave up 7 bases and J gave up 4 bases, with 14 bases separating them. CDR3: CASAGIGSETQYF. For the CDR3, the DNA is TGTGCCAGCGCGGGGATAGGTTCAGAGACCCAGTACTTC.

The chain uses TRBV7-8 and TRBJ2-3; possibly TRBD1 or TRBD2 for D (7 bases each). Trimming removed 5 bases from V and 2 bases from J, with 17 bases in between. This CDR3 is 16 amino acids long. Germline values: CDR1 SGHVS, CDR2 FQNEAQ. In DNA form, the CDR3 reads TGTGCCAGCAGCCAAGAGCGGGGACAGAACACAGATACGCAGTATTTT. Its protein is CASSQERGQNTDTQYF. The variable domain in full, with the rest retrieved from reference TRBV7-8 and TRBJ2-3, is GAGVSQSPRYKVAKRGQDVALRCDPISGHVSLFWYQQALGQGPEFLTYFQNEAQLDKSGLPSDRFFAERPEGSVSTLKIQRTQQEDSAVYLCASSQERGQNTDTQYFGPGTRLTVL.

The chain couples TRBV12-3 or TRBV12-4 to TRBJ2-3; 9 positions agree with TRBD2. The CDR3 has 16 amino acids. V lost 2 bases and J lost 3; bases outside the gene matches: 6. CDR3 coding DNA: TGTGCCAGCAGTTTAAACCGCGGGGGGGGGACAGATACGCAGTATTTT. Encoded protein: CASSLNRGGGTDTQYF.

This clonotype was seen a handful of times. The CDR3 protein is CATSRDGWQENTQLIANEKLFF. The CDR3 DNA follows: TGTGCCACCAGCAGAGATGGGTGGCAGGAGAATACCCAACTAATCGCAAATGAAAAACTGTTTTTT. This chain links TRBV15 with TRBJ1-4, with D hard to call. This CDR3 spans 22 amino acids. Deletions cut 0 bases from V and 5 bases from J, with 31 bases between. Germline-derived CDR1 and CDR2 are LNHNV and YYDKDF (reference sequence).

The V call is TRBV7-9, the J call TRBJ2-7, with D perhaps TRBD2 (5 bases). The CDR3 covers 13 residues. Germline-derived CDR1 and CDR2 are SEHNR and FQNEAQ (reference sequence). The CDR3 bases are TGTTCCTCAAAACGGGGTAACTCCTACGAGCAGTACTTC. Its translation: CSSKRGNSYEQYF. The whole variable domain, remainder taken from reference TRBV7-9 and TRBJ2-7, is DTGVSQNPRHKITKRGQNVTFRCDPISEHNRLYWYRQTLGQGPEFLTYFQNEAQLEKSRLLSDRFSAERPKGSFSTLEIQRTEQGDSAMYLCSSKRGNSYEQYFGPGTRLTVT.

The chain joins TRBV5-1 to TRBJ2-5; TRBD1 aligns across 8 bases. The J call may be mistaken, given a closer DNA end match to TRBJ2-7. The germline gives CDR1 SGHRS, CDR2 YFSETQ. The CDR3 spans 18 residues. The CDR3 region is CASSLAGVQGELTYEQYF. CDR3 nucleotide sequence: TGCGCCAGCAGCTTGGCCGGAGTACAGGGGGAATTAACCTACGAGCAGTACTTC.

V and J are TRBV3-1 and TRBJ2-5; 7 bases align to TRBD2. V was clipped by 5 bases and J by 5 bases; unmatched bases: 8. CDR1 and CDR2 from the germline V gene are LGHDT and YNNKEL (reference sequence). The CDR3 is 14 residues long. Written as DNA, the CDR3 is TGTGCCAGCAGCGTCAAGCGGGATGAGGAGACCCAGTACTTC. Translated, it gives CASSVKRDEETQYF.

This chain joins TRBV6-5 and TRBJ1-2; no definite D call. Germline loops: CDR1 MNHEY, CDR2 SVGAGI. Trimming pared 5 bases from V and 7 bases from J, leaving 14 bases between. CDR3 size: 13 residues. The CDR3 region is CASSLDGVGGYTF. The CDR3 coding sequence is TGTGCCAGCAGTCTGGACGGCGTCGGTGGCTACACCTTC.

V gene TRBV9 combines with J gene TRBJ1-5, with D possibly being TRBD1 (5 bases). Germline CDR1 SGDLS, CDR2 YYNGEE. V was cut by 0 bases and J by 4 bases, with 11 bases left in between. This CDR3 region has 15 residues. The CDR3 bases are TGTGCCAGCAGCGTAGTTGGGGCAGGGAATCAGCCCCAGCATTTT. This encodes CASSVVGAGNQPQHF.

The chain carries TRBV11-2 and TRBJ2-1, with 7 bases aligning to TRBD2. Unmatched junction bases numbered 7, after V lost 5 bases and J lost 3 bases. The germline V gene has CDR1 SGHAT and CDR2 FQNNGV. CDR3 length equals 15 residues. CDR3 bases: TGTGCCAGCAGCGGCTGGGCTAGCGGCTACAATGAGCAGTTCTTC. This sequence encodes CASSGWASGYNEQFF.

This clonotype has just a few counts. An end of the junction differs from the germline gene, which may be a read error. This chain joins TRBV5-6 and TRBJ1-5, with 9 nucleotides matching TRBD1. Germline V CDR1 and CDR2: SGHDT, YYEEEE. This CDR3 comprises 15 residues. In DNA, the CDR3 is TGTGCCAGCAGCTTGAGGACAGGGGACAATCGGCCCCAGCATTTT. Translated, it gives CASSLRTGDNRPQHF.

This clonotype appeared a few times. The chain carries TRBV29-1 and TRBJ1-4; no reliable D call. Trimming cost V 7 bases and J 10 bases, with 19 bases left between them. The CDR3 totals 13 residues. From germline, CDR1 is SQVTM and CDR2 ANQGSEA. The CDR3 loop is CSAERGVGGKLFF. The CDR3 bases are TGCAGCGCAGAGCGGGGAGTCGGAGGAAAACTGTTTTTT.

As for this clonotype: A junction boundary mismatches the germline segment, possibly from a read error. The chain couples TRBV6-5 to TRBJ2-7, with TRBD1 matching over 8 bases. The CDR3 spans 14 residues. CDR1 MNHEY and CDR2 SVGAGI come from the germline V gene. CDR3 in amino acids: CASNNRGLPYEQYF. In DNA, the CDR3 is TGCGCCAGCAACAACAGGGGGTTACCCTACGAGCAGTACTTC.

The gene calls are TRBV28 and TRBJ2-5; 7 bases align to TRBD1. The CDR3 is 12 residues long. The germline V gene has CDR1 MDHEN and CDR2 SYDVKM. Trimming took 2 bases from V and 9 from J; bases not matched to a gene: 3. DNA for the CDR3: TGTGCCAGCAGTTTACTTCAGGGGGCCCAGTACTTC. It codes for CASSLLQGAQYF. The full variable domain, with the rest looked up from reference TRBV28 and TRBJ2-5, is DVKVTQSSRYLVKRTGEKVFLECVQDMDHENMFWYRQDPGLGLRLIYFSYDVKMKEKGDIPEGYSVSREKKERFSLILESASTNQTSMYLCASSLLQGAQYFGPGTRLLVL.

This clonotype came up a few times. The CDR3 sequence: CASSPVTGYSYNEQFF. The CDR3 region has the DNA TGTGCCAGCAGCCCGGTAACAGGGTATTCCTACAATGAGCAGTTCTTC. V usage is TRBV7-3 and J usage is TRBJ2-1, with D perhaps TRBD1 (6 bases). V was trimmed by 5 bases and J by 1 base, leaving 15 bases between them. CDR3 length equals 16 residues. Germline loops: CDR1 SGHTA, CDR2 FQGTGA.

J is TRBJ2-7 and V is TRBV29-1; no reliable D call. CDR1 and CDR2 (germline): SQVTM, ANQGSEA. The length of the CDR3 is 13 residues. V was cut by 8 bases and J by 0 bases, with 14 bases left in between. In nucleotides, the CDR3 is TGCAGCATAGTAGGCCAGAGCTCCTACGAGCAGTACTTC. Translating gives CSIVGQSSYEQYF.

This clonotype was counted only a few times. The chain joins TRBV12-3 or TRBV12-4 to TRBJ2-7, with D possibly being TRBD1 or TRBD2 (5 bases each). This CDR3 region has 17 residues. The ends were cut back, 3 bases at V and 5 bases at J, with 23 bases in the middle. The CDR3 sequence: CASSFRAGSLSGDEQYF. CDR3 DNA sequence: TGTGCCAGCAGTTTTAGGGCAGGGAGTTTATCCGGGGACGAGCAGTACTTC.